This paragraph reports one T cell receptor beta chain. The CDR3 covers 15 residues. The V end lost 3 bases, the J end lost 4 bases, and 13 bases lay between the germline ends. Per the germline V gene, CDR1 is LNHNV and CDR2 is YYDKDF (reference sequence). These data originate in a study of shared clonotypes between healthy human individuals. Repertoires were generated with immunoSEQ multiplex PCR, while TCRdb's copy carries only in-frame clones and drops some. The table includes 2 million to 3 million clones, approximately 94% detected once. This chain joins TRBV15 and TRBJ2-1; D may correspond to TRBD1 or TRBD2 (5 bases each). Material for sequencing was naive CD4+ T cells from PBMCs. The subset was: CD45RA+ positively selected. The TCR sequence derives from a man aged 18-30 years in good health. Some clones in this sample may be carry-over from other donors' samples. CDR3 loop: CATSRRGSGYNEQFF. In DNA, the CDR3 is TGTGCCACCAGCAGGAGGGGCTCGGGGTACAATGAGCAGTTCTTC.